This is a list of T cell receptor beta chains from one sample in a study of T cell repertoires in cytomegalovirus infection. TCRdb re-called the reads through MiXCR, storing one row per CDR3 protein. The sample holds about 770,000 distinct CDR3 sequences, about 29% seen once. These receptors have no identified antigens. The sequences come from cultured CD8+ T cells from PBMCs, collected from culture after CMV antigen stimulation. The source is a human donor in good health (CMV status not recorded). Some clones in this sample may be carry-over from other donors' samples. Each CDR3 is given with its conserved first and last residue. The order of the fields is clone size, J gene, V gene, CDR3 protein. Some rows have no size entry. The others give once, few or many, or a class for an expanded clone.

clone size: .
J gene: TRBJ1-5
V gene: TRBV6-2/TRBV6-3
CDR3 protein: CASMSSNSNQPQHF

clone size: .
J gene: TRBJ2-3
V gene: TRBV2
CDR3 protein: CASSEAIPPSTDTQYF

clone size: many
J gene: TRBJ2-3
V gene: TRBV12-3/TRBV12-4
CDR3 protein: CASSLDGQWDRERTDTQYF

clone size: .
J gene: TRBJ1-3
V gene: TRBV7-2
CDR3 protein: CASSRRDRHGNTIYF

clone size: .
J gene: TRBJ1-5
V gene: TRBV5-6
CDR3 protein: CASSYGVGDYQPQHF

clone size: .
J gene: TRBJ2-3
V gene: TRBV2
CDR3 protein: CASTPWRGPSTDTQYF

clone size: .
J gene: TRBJ1-2
V gene: TRBV28
CDR3 protein: CASSPLGTGYYGYTF

clone size: .
J gene: TRBJ2-5
V gene: TRBV6-6
CDR3 protein: CASSGPGGLETQYF

clone size: .
J gene: TRBJ2-1
V gene: TRBV13
CDR3 protein: CASSLRDAQFF

clone size: .
J gene: TRBJ1-6
V gene: TRBV27
CDR3 protein: CASRGLRAGVQLHF

clone size: few
J gene: TRBJ2-7
V gene: TRBV2
CDR3 protein: CASFTGVSYEQYF

clone size: .
J gene: TRBJ1-2
V gene: TRBV7-4
CDR3 protein: CASSSIDRPNYGYTF

clone size: few
J gene: TRBJ2-7
V gene: TRBV19
CDR3 protein: CASSIWGRQFYEQYF

clone size: few
J gene: TRBJ1-4
V gene: TRBV5-1
CDR3 protein: CASSSPMTGDNEKLFF

clone size: few
J gene: TRBJ1-5
V gene: TRBV19
CDR3 protein: CASSRGGGEDNQPQHF

clone size: .
J gene: TRBJ1-2
V gene: TRBV19
CDR3 protein: CASIGGLTYGYTF

clone size: .
J gene: TRBJ2-5
V gene: TRBV12-3/TRBV12-4
CDR3 protein: CASSFLITGGAETQYF

clone size: .
J gene: TRBJ2-1
V gene: TRBV10-3
CDR3 protein: CAILGGENEQFF